The clone carrying this TCR beta chain showed up many times. TCR beta CDR3 region amplification was performed from RNA transcripts. The TCR CDR3 was amplified in a first-round RT-PCR using the HTBI primer set. In TCRdb, the multiplex PCR reads were re-called with MiXCR into one record per CDR3 protein. The sample lists around 720,000 distinct CDR3 sequences; roughly a third were seen once. The data derive from a study of T cells in Graves' hyperthyroidism and ophthalmopathy. Trimming stripped 0 bases from V and 2 bases from J, with 11 bases between. The CDR3 runs to 15 residues. The germline CDR1 and CDR2 sequences are LGHNA and YSLEER.

The chain employs TRBV4-3 and TRBJ2-7, with D perhaps matching TRBD2 (6 bases). Sequenced input: blood. The TCR was taken from a woman between 35 and 50 years old with Graves' hyperthyroidism. The CDR3 sequence: CASSQDHGGTYEQYF. CDR3 DNA sequence: TGCGCCAGCAGCCAAGATCACGGGGGTACCTACGAGCAGTACTTC.